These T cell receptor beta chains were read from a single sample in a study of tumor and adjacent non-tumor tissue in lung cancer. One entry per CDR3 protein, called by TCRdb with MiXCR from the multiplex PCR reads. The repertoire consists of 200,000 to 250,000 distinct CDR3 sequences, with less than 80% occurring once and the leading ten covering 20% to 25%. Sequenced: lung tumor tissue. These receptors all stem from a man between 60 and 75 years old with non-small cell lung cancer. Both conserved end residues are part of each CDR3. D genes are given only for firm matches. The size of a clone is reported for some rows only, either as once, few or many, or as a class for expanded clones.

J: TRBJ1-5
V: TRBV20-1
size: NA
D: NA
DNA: TGCAGTGCTAGAGATCAGGGGTTCAGCAATCAGCCCCAGCATTTT
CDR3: CSARDQGFSNQPQHF

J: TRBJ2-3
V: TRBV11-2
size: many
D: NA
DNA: TGTGCCAGCAACGAAGGAAGCACAGATACGCAGTATTTT
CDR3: CASNEGSTDTQYF

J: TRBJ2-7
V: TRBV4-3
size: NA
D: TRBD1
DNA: TGCGCCAGCAGCCAGTGGTGGGACAGCGCAGTTTACGAGCAGTACTTC
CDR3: CASSQWWDSAVYEQYF

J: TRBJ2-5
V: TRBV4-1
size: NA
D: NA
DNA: TGCGCCAGCAGCCAAGATGGGGGTGGAGTTGAGAGCCAGTACTTC
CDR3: CASSQDGGGVESQYF

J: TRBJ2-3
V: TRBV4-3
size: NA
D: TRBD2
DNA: TGCGCCAGCAGCCTCCTGACTAGCGGGAGTTCTCCTTTCACAGAAGCGCAGTATTTT
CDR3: CASSLLTSGSSPFTEAQYF

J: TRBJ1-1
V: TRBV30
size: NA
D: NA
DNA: TGTGCCGGGAGACTGAGCGGACGGTTCGACGCTTTCTTT
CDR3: CAGRLSGRFDAFF

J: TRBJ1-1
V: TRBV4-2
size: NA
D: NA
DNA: TGTGCCAGCAGCCAAGACGTACACACTGAAGCTTTCTTT
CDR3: CASSQDVHTEAFF

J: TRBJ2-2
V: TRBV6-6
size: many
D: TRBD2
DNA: TGTGCCAGCAGGTCGGGACTAGCGGGGACCACCGGGGAGCTGTTTTTT
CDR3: CASRSGLAGTTGELFF

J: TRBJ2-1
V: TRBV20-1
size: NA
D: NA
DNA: TGCAGCCACAACGGGGCCCTGAACTACGGTGAGCAGTTCTTC
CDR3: CSHNGALNYGEQFF

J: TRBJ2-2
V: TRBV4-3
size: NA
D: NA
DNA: TGCGCCAGCAGCCAAAAGTTCAGAACGAACACCGGGGAGCTGTTTTTT
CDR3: CASSQKFRTNTGELFF